This T cell receptor beta chain came from a study of regulatory T cells in long-lasting Graves disease. Study-level results: Rather than thyroid tissue, only peripheral blood underwent study. Persistent patients shared more public clonotypes (under 3,000) than newly diagnosed patients (about 970).

With iRepertoire HTBI primers and Arm-PCR of CDR3 regions, TCR beta libraries were built. TCRdb fed the multiplex PCR reads into MiXCR, producing one record per CDR3 protein. The sample lists hundreds of thousands of distinct CDR3 sequences; about 15% were seen once. About this clonotype: Its antigen is as yet unknown.

The sample's time point: newly diagnosed GD, antithyroid drugs for less than 3 months. The TCR library was made from RNA extracted from PBMCs. V was clipped by 10 bases and J by 5 bases; unmatched bases: 6. Germline V gene lookup returns CDR1 ENHRY and CDR2 SYGVKD. CDR3 length: 13 residues. These data were also filed under a second study, of T cells in Graves' hyperthyroidism and ophthalmopathy. That study adds: A 13 V-J signature model discriminated ophthalmopathy versus stable hyperthyroidism.

This chain connects TRBV10-3 to TRBJ2-5; 11 bases are a match to TRBD1. This clonotype was obtained from a woman aged 25 to 39 with Graves disease. The source was peripheral blood mononuclear cells (PBMCs), collected at new diagnosis, from a patient treated with antithyroid drugs. This chain's CDR3 is CATRTGGSETQYF. The CDR3 region has the DNA TGTGCCACCAGGACAGGGGGCTCCGAGACCCAGTACTTC.